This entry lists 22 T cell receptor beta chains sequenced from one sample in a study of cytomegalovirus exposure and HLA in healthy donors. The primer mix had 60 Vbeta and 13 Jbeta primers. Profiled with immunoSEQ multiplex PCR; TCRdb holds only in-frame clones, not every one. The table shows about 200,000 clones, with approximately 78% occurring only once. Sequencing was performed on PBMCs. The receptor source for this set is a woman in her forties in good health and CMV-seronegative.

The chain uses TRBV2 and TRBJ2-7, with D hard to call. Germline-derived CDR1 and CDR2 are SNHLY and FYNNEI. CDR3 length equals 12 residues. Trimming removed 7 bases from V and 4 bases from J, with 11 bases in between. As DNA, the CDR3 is TGTGCCAGCAAATCGAACTTGTACGAGCAGTACTTC. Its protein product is CASKSNLYEQYF.

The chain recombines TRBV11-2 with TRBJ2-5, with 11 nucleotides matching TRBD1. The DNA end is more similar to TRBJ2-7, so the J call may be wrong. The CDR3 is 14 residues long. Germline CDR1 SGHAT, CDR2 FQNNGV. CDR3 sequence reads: CASSSGQGAYEQYF. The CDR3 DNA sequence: TGTGCCAGCAGCTCCGGACAGGGGGCTTACGAGCAGTACTTC.

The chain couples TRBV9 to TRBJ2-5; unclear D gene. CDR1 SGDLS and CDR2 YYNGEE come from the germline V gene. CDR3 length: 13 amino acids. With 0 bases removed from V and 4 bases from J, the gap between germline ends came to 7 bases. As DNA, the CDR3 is TGTGCCAGCAGCGTAGGCGGTCCAGAGACCCAGTACTTC. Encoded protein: CASSVGGPETQYF. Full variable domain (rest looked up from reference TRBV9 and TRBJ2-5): DSGVTQTPKHLITATGQRVTLRCSPRSGDLSVYWYQQSLDQGLQFLIQYYNGEERAKGNILERFSAQQFPDLHSELNLSSLELGDSALYFCASSVGGPETQYFGPGTRLLVL.

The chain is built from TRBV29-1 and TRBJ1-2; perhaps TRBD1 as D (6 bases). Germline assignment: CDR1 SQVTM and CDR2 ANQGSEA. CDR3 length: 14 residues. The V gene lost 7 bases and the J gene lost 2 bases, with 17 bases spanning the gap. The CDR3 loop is CSGGPTGLNYGYTF. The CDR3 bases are TGCAGCGGCGGACCGACAGGCCTAAACTATGGCTACACCTTC. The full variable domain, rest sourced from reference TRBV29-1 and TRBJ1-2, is SAVISQKPSRDICQRGTSLTIQCQVDSQVTMMFWYRQQPGQSLTLIATANQGSEATYESGFVIDKFPISRPNLTFSTLTVSNMSPEDSSIYLCSGGPTGLNYGYTFGSGTRLTVV.

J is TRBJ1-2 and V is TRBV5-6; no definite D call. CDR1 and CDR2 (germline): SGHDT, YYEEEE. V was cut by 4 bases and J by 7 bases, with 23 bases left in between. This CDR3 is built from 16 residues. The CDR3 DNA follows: TGTGCCAGCAGCCCCCCCCCATGGAGGCCTGAGGGTGGCTACACCTTC. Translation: CASSPPPWRPEGGYTF.

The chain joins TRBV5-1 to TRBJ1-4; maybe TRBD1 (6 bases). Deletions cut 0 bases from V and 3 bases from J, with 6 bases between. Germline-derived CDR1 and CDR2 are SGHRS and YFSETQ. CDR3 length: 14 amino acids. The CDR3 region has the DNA TGCGCCAGCAGCTTGGCAGGGGCTAATGAAAAACTGTTTTTT. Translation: CASSLAGANEKLFF.

Written as DNA, the CDR3 is TGTGCCAGCTCACCACCGTCTTCCAGCGGGGGTGGGTCCTACAATGAGCAGTTCTTC. Its protein product is CASSPPSSSGGGSYNEQFF. The J gene is TRBJ2-1, the V gene TRBV18; 8 bases fit TRBD2. The CDR3 runs to 19 residues. V dropped 0 bases and J dropped 1; count of bases not matched to a gene: 11. The V gene's germline CDR1 is KGHSH and CDR2 LQKENI.

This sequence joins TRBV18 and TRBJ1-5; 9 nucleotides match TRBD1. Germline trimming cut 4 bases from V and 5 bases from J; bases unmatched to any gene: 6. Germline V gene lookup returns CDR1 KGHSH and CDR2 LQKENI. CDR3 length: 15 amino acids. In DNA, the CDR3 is TGTGCCAGCTCACTTACGGACAGGGGCCATCAGCCCCAGCATTTT. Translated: CASSLTDRGHQPQHF. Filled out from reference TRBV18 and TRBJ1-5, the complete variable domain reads NAGVMQNPRHLVRRRGQEARLRCSPMKGHSHVYWYRQLPEEGLKFMVYLQKENIIDESGMPKERFSAEFPKEGPSILRIQQVVRGDSAAYFCASSLTDRGHQPQHFGDGTRLSIL.

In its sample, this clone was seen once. The CDR3 reads CASSLLPGQAYEQYF. The CDR3 region has the DNA TGTGCCAGCAGCCTACTACCGGGACAAGCCTACGAGCAGTACTTC. This chain links TRBV11-3 with TRBJ2-7; TRBD1 is a possible D gene (6 bases). Trimming left V 5 bases short and J 2 bases short, with 16 bases between. Germline loops: CDR1 SGHNT, CDR2 YENEEA. The CDR3 totals 15 residues.

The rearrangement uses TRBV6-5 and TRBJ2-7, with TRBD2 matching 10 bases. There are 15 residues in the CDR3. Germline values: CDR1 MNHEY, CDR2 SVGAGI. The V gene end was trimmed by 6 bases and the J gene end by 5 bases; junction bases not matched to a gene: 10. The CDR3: CASRPLSSGSNEQYF. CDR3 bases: TGTGCCAGCAGGCCACTATCTAGCGGGAGTAACGAGCAGTACTTC.

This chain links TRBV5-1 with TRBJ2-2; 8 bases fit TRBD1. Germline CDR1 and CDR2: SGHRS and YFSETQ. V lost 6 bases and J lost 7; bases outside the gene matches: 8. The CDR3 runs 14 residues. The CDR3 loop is CASNADRGHGELFF. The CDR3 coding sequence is TGCGCCAGCAACGCCGACAGGGGTCACGGGGAGCTGTTTTTT.

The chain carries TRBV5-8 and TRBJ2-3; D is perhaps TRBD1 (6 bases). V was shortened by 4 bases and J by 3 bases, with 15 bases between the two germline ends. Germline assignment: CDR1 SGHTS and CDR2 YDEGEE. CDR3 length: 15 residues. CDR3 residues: CASSPTAGVTDTQYF. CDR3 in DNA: TGTGCCAGCAGCCCGACTGCAGGGGTTACAGATACGCAGTATTTT. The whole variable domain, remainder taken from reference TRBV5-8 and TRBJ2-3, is EAGVTQSPTHLIKTRGQQATLRCSPISGHTSVYWYQQALGLGLQFLLWYDEGEERNRGNFPPRFSGRQFPNYSSELNVNALELEDSALYLCASSPTAGVTDTQYFGPGTRLTVL.

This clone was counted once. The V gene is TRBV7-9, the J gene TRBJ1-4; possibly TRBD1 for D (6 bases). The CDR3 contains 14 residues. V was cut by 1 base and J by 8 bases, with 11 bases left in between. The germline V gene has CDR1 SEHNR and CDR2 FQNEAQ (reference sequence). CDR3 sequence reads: CASSLEGEKEKLFF. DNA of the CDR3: TGTGCCAGCAGCTTAGAGGGGGAAAAGGAAAAACTGTTTTTT.

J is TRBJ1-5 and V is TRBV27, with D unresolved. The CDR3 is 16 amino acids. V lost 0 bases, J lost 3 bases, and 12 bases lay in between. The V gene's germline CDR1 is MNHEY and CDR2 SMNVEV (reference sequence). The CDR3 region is CASSLSSIPYNQPQHF. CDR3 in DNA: TGTGCCAGCAGTTTATCGAGTATCCCGTACAATCAGCCCCAGCATTTT.

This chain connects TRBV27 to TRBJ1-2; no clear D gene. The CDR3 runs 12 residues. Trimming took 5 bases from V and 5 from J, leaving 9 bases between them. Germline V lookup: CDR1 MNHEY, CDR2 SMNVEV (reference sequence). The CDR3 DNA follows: TGTGCCAGCAGTCCCGACTTATATGGCTACACCTTC. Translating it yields CASSPDLYGYTF.

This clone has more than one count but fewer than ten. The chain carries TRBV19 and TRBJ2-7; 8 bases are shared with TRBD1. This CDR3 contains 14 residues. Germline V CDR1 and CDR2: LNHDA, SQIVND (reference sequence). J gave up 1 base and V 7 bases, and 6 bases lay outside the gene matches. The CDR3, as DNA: TGTGCCAGTACCTTGACAGGGGATTCCTACGAGCAGTACTTC. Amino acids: CASTLTGDSYEQYF.

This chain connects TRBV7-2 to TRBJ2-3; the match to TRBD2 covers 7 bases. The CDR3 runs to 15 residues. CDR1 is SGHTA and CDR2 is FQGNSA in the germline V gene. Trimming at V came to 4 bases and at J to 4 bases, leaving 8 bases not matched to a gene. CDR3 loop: CASSSLLAKSDTQYF. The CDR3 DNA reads TGTGCCAGCAGCTCACTACTAGCGAAGTCAGATACGCAGTATTTT.

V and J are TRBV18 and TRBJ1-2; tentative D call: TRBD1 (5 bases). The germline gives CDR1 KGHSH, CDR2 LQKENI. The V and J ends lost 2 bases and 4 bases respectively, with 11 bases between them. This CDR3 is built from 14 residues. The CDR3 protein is CASSPGATSYGYTF. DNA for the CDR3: TGTGCCAGCTCACCAGGGGCGACCAGCTATGGCTACACCTTC.

Written as DNA, the CDR3 is TGTGCCAGCAGGTACAGGGACCCTGAAGCTTTCTTT. It yields the protein CASRYRDPEAFF. The chain couples TRBV7-2 to TRBJ1-1, with D perhaps matching TRBD1 (6 bases). CDR1 is SGHTA and CDR2 is FQGNSA in the germline V gene. The CDR3 contains 12 residues. Deletions cut 6 bases from V and 6 bases from J, with 11 bases between.

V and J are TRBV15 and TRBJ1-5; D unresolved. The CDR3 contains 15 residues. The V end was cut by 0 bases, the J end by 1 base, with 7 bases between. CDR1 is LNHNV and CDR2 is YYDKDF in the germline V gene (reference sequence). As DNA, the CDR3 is TGTGCCACCAGCAGAGATAGAGTAAGCAATCAGCCCCAGCATTTT. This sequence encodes CATSRDRVSNQPQHF.

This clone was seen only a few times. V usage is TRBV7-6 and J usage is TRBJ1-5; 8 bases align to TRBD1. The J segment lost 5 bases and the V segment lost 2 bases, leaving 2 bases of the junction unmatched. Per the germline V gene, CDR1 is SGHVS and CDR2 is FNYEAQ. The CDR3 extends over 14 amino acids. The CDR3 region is CASSLQGADQPQHF. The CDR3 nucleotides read TGTGCCAGCAGCTTACAGGGGGCCGATCAGCCCCAGCATTTT.

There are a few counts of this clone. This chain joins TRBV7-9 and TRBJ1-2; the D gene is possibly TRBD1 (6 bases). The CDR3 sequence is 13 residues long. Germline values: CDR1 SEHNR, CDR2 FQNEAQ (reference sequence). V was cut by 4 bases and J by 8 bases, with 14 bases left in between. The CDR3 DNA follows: TGTGCCAGCAGCTGGTCCGATGGGGGCGGCTACACCTTC. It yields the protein CASSWSDGGGYTF.